This TCR beta chain emerged from a study of blood T cell repertoires in COVID-19. This clone was detected a few times. The table came from immunoSEQ multiplex PCR; TCRdb's copy has only in-frame clones and leaves some out. Here the sample spans over 250,000 clones, around 86% being singletons. Germline lookup yields CDR1 DFQATT and CDR2 SNEGSKA (reference sequence). The germline V and J ends were trimmed by 1 base and 13 bases, with 8 bases remaining between them. CDR3 length: 11 residues. The receptor's source is a human donor in a cohort sampled during active COVID-19. V and J are TRBV20-1 and TRBJ1-6, with unresolved D. Sequences were obtained from peripheral blood. CDR3 DNA sequence: TGCAGTGCTAGAGCTGGCGGCCCCCTCCACTTT. As protein: CSARAGGPLHF.